The 23 T cell receptor beta chains reported below all come from one sample, sequenced in a study of shared clonotypes between healthy human individuals. Only in-frame clones appear in the TCRdb table, and some are missing; sequencing was by immunoSEQ multiplex PCR. The table records roughly 2.2 million clones, over 90% of them present only once. The specimen was naive CD4+ T cells from PBMCs. Specified subset: CD45RA+ positively selected. All receptors come from a man between 18 and 29 years old in good health. Some clones in this sample may be carry-over from other donors' samples.

Concerning this clone itself: This CDR3 is also generated by other DNA sequences in the sample. V usage is TRBV5-4 and J usage is TRBJ2-7, with 10 bases fitting TRBD1. The CDR3 has 14 residues. CDR1 is SGHNT, CDR2 YYREEE, per germline (reference sequence). The ends lost 0 bases at V and 4 bases at J; junction bases unmatched: 1. The CDR3 region is CASSLGQGAYEQYF. CDR3 DNA sequence: TGTGCCAGCAGCTTGGGACAGGGGGCTTACGAGCAGTACTTC. Full variable domain (remainder filled in from reference TRBV5-4 and TRBJ2-7): ETGVTQSPTHLIKTRGQQVTLRCSSQSGHNTVSWYQQALGQGPQFIFQYYREEENGRGNFPPRFSGLQFPNYSSELNVNALELDDSALYLCASSLGQGAYEQYFGPGTRLTVT.

The chain couples TRBV4-2 to TRBJ1-2; D remains ambiguous. Trimming removed 5 bases from V and 4 bases from J, with 11 bases in between. Germline V gives CDR1 LGHNA, CDR2 YNFKEQ. The CDR3 runs to 13 residues. The CDR3 DNA is TGTGCCAGCAGCGAGGACGGTCTCTATGGCTACACCTTC. This codes for CASSEDGLYGYTF.

This rearrangement joins TRBV7-2 to TRBJ1-2; TRBD1 is a possible D gene (6 bases). Trimming left V 2 bases short and J 5 bases short, with 9 bases between. From germline, CDR1 is SGHTA and CDR2 FQGNSA. CDR3 length: 13 amino acids. The CDR3 DNA reads TGTGCCAGCAGCTTAATAACAGGGTATGGCTACACCTTC. Translation: CASSLITGYGYTF.

The rearrangement uses TRBV7-9 and TRBJ2-1; 11 nucleotides agree with TRBD2. Germline V gives CDR1 SEHNR, CDR2 FQNEAQ (reference sequence). After removal of 1 base from V and 7 bases from J, the junction contained 9 bases not matched to a gene. The CDR3 has 17 residues. This chain's CDR3 is CASSLGSTSGSWNEQFF. CDR3 DNA: TGTGCCAGCAGCTTAGGTAGTACTAGCGGGAGTTGGAATGAGCAGTTCTTC.

The chain links TRBV4-1 to TRBJ1-4; tentative D call: TRBD1 (6 bases). The CDR3 consists of 14 residues. Deletions cut 4 bases from V and 4 bases from J, with 10 bases between. Germline-derived CDR1 and CDR2 are MGHRA and YSYEKL. The chain's CDR3 is CASSLGASNEKLFF. In nucleotides, the CDR3 is TGCGCCAGCAGCCTGGGGGCTAGTAATGAAAAACTGTTTTTT.

This chain connects TRBV11-2 to TRBJ1-1, with D possibly TRBD1 on 5 matching bases. The germline V gene encodes CDR1 SGHAT and CDR2 FQNNGV. The CDR3 contains 15 residues. Trimming removed 2 bases at V and 1 base at J, with 11 bases between. The CDR3: CASSLYQGTNTEAFF. The CDR3 DNA follows: TGTGCCAGCAGCTTATATCAGGGCACGAACACTGAAGCTTTCTTT.

Only one count was recorded for this clone. The chain recombines TRBV18 with TRBJ2-6, with 10 bases that match TRBD2. The CDR3 contains 19 residues. Germline CDR1 is KGHSH and CDR2 is LQKENI. V lost 4 bases to trimming and J lost 3 bases; unmatched junction nucleotides: 12. The CDR3 loop reads CASSRLLAGVPIGANVLTF. CDR3 sequence (DNA): TGTGCCAGCTCACGTCTTCTAGCGGGAGTCCCTATTGGGGCCAACGTCCTGACTTTC. The full variable domain, rest sourced from reference TRBV18 and TRBJ2-6, is NAGVMQNPRHLVRRRGQEARLRCSPMKGHSHVYWYRQLPEEGLKFMVYLQKENIIDESGMPKERFSAEFPKEGPSILRIQQVVRGDSAAYFCASSRLLAGVPIGANVLTFGAGSRLTVL.

J is TRBJ2-7 and V is TRBV2; the match to TRBD1 covers 9 bases. V shed 6 bases and J 5 bases; nucleotides not matched to a gene: 11. This CDR3 region has 15 residues. Germline assignment: CDR1 SNHLY and CDR2 FYNNEI. CDR3 DNA: TGTGCCAGCAGCCAATCCGGGACAGGGCTTAACGAGCAGTACTTC. The encoded protein is CASSQSGTGLNEQYF.

The chain has TRBV9 and TRBJ1-3; D call uncertain. The V gene's germline CDR1 is SGDLS and CDR2 YYNGEE. The CDR3 extends over 15 amino acids. Trimming took off 3 bases at V and 0 bases at J, with 10 bases between the two ends. CDR3 residues: CASSAAASSGNTIYF. The CDR3 DNA follows: TGTGCCAGCAGCGCCGCGGCGAGCTCTGGAAACACCATATATTTT.

This clone was seen only once. The chain uses TRBV27 and TRBJ1-2; perhaps TRBD1 as D (6 bases). The ends were cut back, 8 bases at V and 7 bases at J, with 14 bases in the middle. Germline lookup yields CDR1 MNHEY and CDR2 SMNVEV (reference sequence). The CDR3 length is 12 residues. CDR3 in amino acids: CASFIAGAGYTF. CDR3 coding DNA: TGTGCCAGCTTTATAGCGGGGGCTGGCTACACCTTC.

The rearrangement joins TRBV11-2 to TRBJ2-1; 7 bases match TRBD2. CDR1 and CDR2 (germline): SGHAT, FQNNGV. The J segment lost 6 bases and the V segment lost 1 base, leaving 9 bases of the junction unmatched. The CDR3 has 16 amino acids. CDR3 in amino acids: CASSLVTRLAVNEQFF. CDR3 nucleotide sequence: TGTGCCAGCAGCTTAGTGACTCGGCTAGCGGTCAATGAGCAGTTCTTC.

This clone was counted between two and nine times. The chain recombines TRBV9 with TRBJ1-5; TRBD1 matches 7 bases. The CDR3 sequence is 13 residues long. Germline V CDR1 and CDR2: SGDLS, YYNGEE. J lost 1 base, V lost 8 bases, and 3 bases had no gene match. CDR3 nucleotides: TGTGCCAGGGGGGACAGCAGCAATCAGCCCCAGCATTTT. Protein product: CARGDSSNQPQHF.

The V call is TRBV6-6, the J call TRBJ1-3; perhaps TRBD1 as D (5 bases). The V end was cut by 2 bases, the J end by 1 base, with 9 bases between. Germline values: CDR1 MNHNY, CDR2 SVGAGI (reference sequence). The CDR3 consists of 15 residues. This CDR3 reads CASSYGGGSGNTIYF. The CDR3 DNA is TGTGCCAGCAGTTACGGGGGGGGTTCTGGAAACACCATATATTTT.

The chain joins TRBV6-5 to TRBJ2-7; 8 nucleotides match TRBD2. The V segment lost 2 bases and the J segment 3 bases; nucleotides outside the gene matches: 6. Germline assignment: CDR1 MNHEY and CDR2 SVGAGI. The CDR3 totals 15 residues. This chain's CDR3 is CASSYIPSGLYEQYF. CDR3 nucleotides: TGTGCCAGCAGTTACATTCCTAGCGGGCTCTACGAGCAGTACTTC.

This chain joins TRBV7-3 and TRBJ1-3; 7 nucleotides match TRBD1. The CDR3 totals 13 residues. Trimming took 5 bases from V and 7 from J; bases not matched to a gene: 5. Germline CDR1 SGHTA, CDR2 FQGTGA. CDR3 residues: CASSPGQANTIYF. Written as DNA, the CDR3 is TGTGCCAGCAGCCCAGGACAGGCGAACACCATATATTTT.

V gene TRBV11-2 combines with J gene TRBJ2-2; D is unclear. Trimming pared 3 bases from V and 3 bases from J, leaving 5 bases between. This CDR3 is 13 amino acids long. Germline lookup yields CDR1 SGHAT and CDR2 FQNNGV. Here the CDR3 DNA reads TGTGCCAGCAGCTTTGGCGACACCGGGGAGCTGTTTTTT. This sequence encodes CASSFGDTGELFF.

In its sample, this clone was seen once. The V call is TRBV18, the J call TRBJ2-7; D uncertain. Trimming pared 4 bases from V and 2 bases from J, leaving 6 bases between. Germline V gene sequence: CDR1 KGHSH, CDR2 LQKENI. The CDR3 is 12 residues long. The CDR3 sequence: CASSQPPYEQYF. CDR3 DNA sequence: TGTGCCAGCTCACAGCCACCCTACGAGCAGTACTTC.

This clone came up once. This chain connects TRBV5-1 to TRBJ2-1; 9 bases line up with TRBD2. Germline-derived CDR1 and CDR2 are SGHRS and YFSETQ. The CDR3 is made up of 16 amino acids. Trimming at V came to 4 bases and at J to 10 bases, leaving 15 bases not matched to a gene. The CDR3 reads CASSPSLAGGPQEQFF. The CDR3 bases are TGCGCCAGCAGCCCCTCACTCGCGGGAGGGCCTCAGGAGCAGTTCTTC.

As concerns this clone: This same CDR3 is encoded by further DNA sequences in the sample. The CDR3, as DNA: TGTGCCAGCAGTTACTCGGGGGGGAGCACAGATACGCAGTATTTT. This translates into CASSYSGGSTDTQYF. The chain links TRBV6-5 to TRBJ2-3; 7 bases map to TRBD2. Trimming took 0 bases from V and 0 from J; bases not matched to a gene: 0. Germline CDR1 is MNHEY and CDR2 is SVGAGI. The CDR3 spans 15 residues.

This sequence joins TRBV5-1 and TRBJ2-7, with 9 bases matching TRBD1. Germline CDR1 and CDR2: SGHRS and YFSETQ. V trimming: 0 bases; J trimming: 5 bases; junction bases outside the gene matches: 9. There are 16 residues in the CDR3. CDR3: CASSLGITGGRDEQYF. As DNA, the CDR3 is TGCGCCAGCAGCTTGGGGATCACAGGGGGCAGGGACGAGCAGTACTTC.

The V gene is TRBV5-1, the J gene TRBJ2-5; the D is unclear. Germline values: CDR1 SGHRS, CDR2 YFSETQ. The CDR3 sequence is 16 residues long. Trimming left V 0 bases short and J 3 bases short, with 15 bases between. This CDR3 is CASSLGVKGREETQYF. The DNA of the CDR3 is TGCGCCAGCAGCTTGGGTGTAAAGGGAAGGGAAGAGACCCAGTACTTC. The full variable domain, its missing parts supplied by reference TRBV5-1 and TRBJ2-5, is KAGVTQTPRYLIKTRGQQVTLSCSPISGHRSVSWYQQTPGQGLQFLFEYFSETQRNKGNFPGRFSGRQFSNSRSEMNVSTLELGDSALYLCASSLGVKGREETQYFGPGTRLLVL.

V and J are TRBV10-3 and TRBJ2-1; 11 bases match TRBD2. From germline, CDR1 is ENHRY and CDR2 SYGVKD. V lost 4 bases, J lost 5 bases, and 4 bases stayed unmatched. This CDR3 is built from 15 residues. The CDR3 loop is CAISALAGVNNEQFF. The CDR3 nucleotides are TGTGCCATCAGTGCACTAGCGGGAGTAAACAATGAGCAGTTCTTC.

The chain recombines TRBV7-3 with TRBJ2-1, with TRBD2 matching 9 bases. The V gene end was trimmed by 0 bases and the J gene end by 6 bases; junction bases not matched to a gene: 3. CDR1 SGHTA and CDR2 FQGTGA come from the germline V gene. The CDR3 is made up of 15 amino acids. Here the CDR3 DNA reads TGTGCCAGCAGCTTAACTAGCGGGAGCTCCAATGAGCAGTTCTTC. Protein product: CASSLTSGSSNEQFF.